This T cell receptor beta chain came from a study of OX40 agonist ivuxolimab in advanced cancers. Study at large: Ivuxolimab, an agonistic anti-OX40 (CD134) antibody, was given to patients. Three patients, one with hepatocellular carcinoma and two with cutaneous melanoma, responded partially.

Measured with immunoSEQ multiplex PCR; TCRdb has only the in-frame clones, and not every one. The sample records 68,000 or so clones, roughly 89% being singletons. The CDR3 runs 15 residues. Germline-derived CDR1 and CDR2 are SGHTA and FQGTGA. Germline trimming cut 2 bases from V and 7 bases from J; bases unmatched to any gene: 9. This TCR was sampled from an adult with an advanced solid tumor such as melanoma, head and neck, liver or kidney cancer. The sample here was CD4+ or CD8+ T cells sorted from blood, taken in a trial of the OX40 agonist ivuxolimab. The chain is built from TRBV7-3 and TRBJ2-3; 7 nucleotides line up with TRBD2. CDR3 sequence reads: CASSLFSSGVNTQYF. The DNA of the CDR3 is TGTGCCAGCAGCTTATTTTCCAGCGGGGTAAATACGCAGTATTTT.